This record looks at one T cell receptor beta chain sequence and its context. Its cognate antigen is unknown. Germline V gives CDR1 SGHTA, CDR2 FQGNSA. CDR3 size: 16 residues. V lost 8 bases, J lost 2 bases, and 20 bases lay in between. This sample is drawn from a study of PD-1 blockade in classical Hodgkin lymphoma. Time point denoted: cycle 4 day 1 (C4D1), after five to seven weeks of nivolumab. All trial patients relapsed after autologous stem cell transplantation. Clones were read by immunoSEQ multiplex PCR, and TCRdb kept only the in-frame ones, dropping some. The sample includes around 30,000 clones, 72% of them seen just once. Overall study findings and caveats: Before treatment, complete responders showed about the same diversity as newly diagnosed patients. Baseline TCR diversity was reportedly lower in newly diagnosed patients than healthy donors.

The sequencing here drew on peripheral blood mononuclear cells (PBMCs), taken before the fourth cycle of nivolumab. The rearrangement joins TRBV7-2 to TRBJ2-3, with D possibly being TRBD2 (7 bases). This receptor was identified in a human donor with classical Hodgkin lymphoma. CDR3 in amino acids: CASGRGGGGATDTQYF. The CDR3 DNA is TGTGCCAGCGGGCGTGGAGGGGGGGGTGCCACAGATACGCAGTATTTT.